The clone carrying this TCR beta chain was seen only a few times. V dropped 2 bases and J dropped 4; count of bases not matched to a gene: 6. CDR1 SEHNR and CDR2 FQNEAQ come from the germline V gene (reference sequence). The CDR3 has 17 amino acids. This specimen comes from a study of T-cell memory formation after mild COVID-19. Via MiXCR, TCRdb re-called the 5' RACE reads, giving one row per CDR3 protein. The sample lists about 560,000 distinct CDR3 sequences; 17% were seen once. The clonotype was recovered from an adult woman who had mild COVID-19 (a few samples of this study predate the infection). Cell type and time point are not known. V usage is TRBV7-9 and J usage is TRBJ2-1, with 12 bases lining up with TRBD2. Material: PBMCs or a T cell subset sorted from them (not recorded which). The DNA for the CDR3 is TGTGCCAGCAGCTTATGGTCTAGCGGGAGGGGGTACAATGAGCAGTTCTTC. It translates to CASSLWSSGRGYNEQFF.